This TCR beta chain derives from a study of cytomegalovirus exposure and HLA in healthy donors. Study observations and caveats: Cytomegalovirus-associated TCR beta chains were listed, numbering under 200. The likely explanation for a cluster of highly shared sequence variants was sequencing artifact.

Germline V gene data show CDR1 as MNHEY and CDR2 as SMNVEV (reference sequence). The CDR3 has 16 amino acids. The junction had 7 bases not matched to a gene; V was cut back by 2 bases and J by 5 bases. A few counts support this clone. The target antigen is unknown. The PCR used 60 Vbeta and 13 Jbeta primers. Measured with immunoSEQ multiplex PCR; TCRdb has only the in-frame clones, and not every one. Of some 120,000 clones detected, around 10% appear once; the ten largest clones hold around 3%. As for the donors, each was a healthy bone marrow donor. This chain joins TRBV27 and TRBJ1-4; 8 bases map to TRBD1. The specimen sequenced was PBMCs. The source of this sequence is a man aged 30 to 45 in good health and CMV-seronegative. DNA for the CDR3: TGTGCCAGCAGTTTACAGGGGGCAGGGTCCAATGAAAAACTGTTTTTT. Translation gives CASSLQGAGSNEKLFF.